Below are 18 T cell receptor beta chains sequenced from a single sample in a study of blood T cell repertoires in COVID-19. Here immunoSEQ multiplex PCR was the method, and the copy in TCRdb shows in-frame clones only, minus some. The sample contains 75,000 to 100,000 clones, around 78% of which appear only once. The material sequenced was peripheral blood. The receptors originated from a human donor in a cohort sampled during active COVID-19.

The chain recombines TRBV10-1 with TRBJ2-3; 8 bases map to TRBD1. The germline gives CDR1 WNHNN, CDR2 SYGVQD (reference sequence). J gave up 6 bases and V 3 bases, and 14 bases lay outside the gene matches. There are 17 residues in the CDR3. The DNA for the CDR3 is TGCGCCAGCAGTGAAGGGCGGACAGGGAGTATGCGGGATACGCAGTATTTT. Amino acid sequence: CASSEGRTGSMRDTQYF.

This chain connects TRBV6-6 to TRBJ2-7; 10 nucleotides match TRBD1. The CDR3 runs 14 residues. V lost 5 bases to trimming and J lost 6 bases; unmatched junction nucleotides: 7. Germline lookup yields CDR1 MNHNY and CDR2 SVGAGI (reference sequence). The CDR3 is CASSAVDRGGEQYF. The CDR3 DNA is TGTGCCAGCAGTGCCGTGGACAGGGGGGGCGAGCAGTACTTC.

V usage is TRBV7-9 and J usage is TRBJ2-1; no clear D. The CDR3 is made up of 15 amino acids. Germline assignment: CDR1 SEHNR and CDR2 FQNEAQ (reference sequence). The V gene lost 2 bases and the J gene lost 5 bases, with 13 bases spanning the gap. CDR3 in DNA: TGTGCCAGCAGCTTATCCGTGGGCTTAAACAATGAGCAGTTCTTC. This sequence encodes CASSLSVGLNNEQFF.

V is TRBV27 and J is TRBJ1-2; 8 nucleotides match TRBD1. The ends lost 3 bases at V and 8 bases at J; junction bases unmatched: 5. CDR1 and CDR2 from the germline V gene are MNHEY and SMNVEV (reference sequence). The CDR3 loop spans 13 amino acids. The CDR3 DNA follows: TGTGCCAGCAGTTTCCAGGGGGCGTCAGGCTACACCTTC. It translates to CASSFQGASGYTF.

This sequence joins TRBV7-2 and TRBJ2-1; 8 bases match TRBD2. The CDR3 loop spans 16 amino acids. V was clipped by 5 bases and J by 2 bases; unmatched bases: 8. Germline V gives CDR1 SGHTA, CDR2 FQGNSA. The CDR3 sequence is CASSRPGLVAYNEQFF. Written as DNA, the CDR3 is TGTGCCAGCAGCAGACCGGGACTAGTGGCCTACAATGAGCAGTTCTTC.

The chain links TRBV6-1 to TRBJ2-3; D is possibly TRBD2 (6 bases). This CDR3 region has 16 residues. V lost 1 base, J lost 4 bases, and 15 bases lay in between. The germline gives CDR1 MNHNS, CDR2 SASEGT. The CDR3 nucleotides read TGTGCCAGCAGTGAAGTGACGGGAGAATTTGCAGATACGCAGTATTTT. It translates to CASSEVTGEFADTQYF.

The V gene is TRBV5-1, the J gene TRBJ2-7, with TRBD2 identical over 7 bases. CDR1 SGHRS and CDR2 YFSETQ come from the germline V gene. CDR3 length equals 15 residues. V lost 4 bases and J lost 3; bases outside the gene matches: 10. CDR3 bases: TGCGCCAGCAGCACGACCGGGACTAAAAACTACGAGCAGTACTTC. It codes for CASSTTGTKNYEQYF.

This sequence joins TRBV5-1 and TRBJ2-3, with D perhaps matching TRBD1 (6 bases). Between the trimmed V and J ends, which lost 4 bases and 0 bases, there was a span of 9 bases. CDR3 length equals 14 residues. Germline CDR1 reads SGHRS; CDR2 reads YFSETQ. CDR3 bases: TGCGCCAGCAGCGGAGGACAGAGCACAGATACGCAGTATTTT. Residues: CASSGGQSTDTQYF.

CDR3: CAWSVTGGGSYGYTF. The CDR3 DNA reads as TGTGCCTGGAGTGTAACCGGGGGTGGCAGCTATGGCTACACCTTC. This sequence joins TRBV30 and TRBJ1-2; perhaps TRBD1 as D (5 bases). The CDR3 sequence is 15 residues long. V was shortened by 0 bases and J by 4 bases, with 15 bases between the two germline ends. Per the germline V gene, CDR1 is GTSNPN and CDR2 is SVGIG (reference sequence).

This clone came up once. V and J are TRBV24-1 and TRBJ2-5; 9 nucleotides match TRBD1. This CDR3 has 14 residues. V gave up 5 bases and J gave up 5 bases; unmatched junction bases: 5. Germline assignment: CDR1 KGHDR and CDR2 SFDVKD. In DNA form, the CDR3 reads TGTGCCACCAGTGGGGACAGGGTGGGGGAGACCCAGTACTTC. Amino acids: CATSGDRVGETQYF.

The gene calls are TRBV9 and TRBJ2-5; D is possibly TRBD1 (6 bases). From germline, CDR1 is SGDLS and CDR2 YYNGEE. This CDR3 contains 15 residues. The ends were cut back, 4 bases at V and 2 bases at J, with 15 bases in the middle. The CDR3 coding sequence is TGTGCCAGCAGCAACACACAGGGTGGGCAAGAGACCCAGTACTTC. Translated: CASSNTQGGQETQYF.

The chain links TRBV5-5 to TRBJ2-5; D is possibly TRBD1 (6 bases). The CDR3 consists of 15 residues. Germline V gene lookup returns CDR1 SGHKS and CDR2 YYEKEE (reference sequence). The V and J ends lost 2 bases and 0 bases respectively, with 11 bases between them. The CDR3 loop is CASSLQGRYQETQYF. Here the CDR3 DNA reads TGTGCCAGCAGCTTACAGGGCAGGTACCAAGAGACCCAGTACTTC.

The V and J genes are TRBV19 and TRBJ2-1, with a weak D call TRBD1 (5 bases). Looked up from germline, CDR1 is LNHDA and CDR2 is SQIVND (reference sequence). Between the trimmed V and J ends, which lost 1 base and 7 bases, there was a span of 8 bases. CDR3 size: 13 residues. The CDR3 sequence: CASSIGQGNEQFF. In DNA, the CDR3 is TGTGCCAGTAGTATAGGGCAGGGTAATGAGCAGTTCTTC. Drawing the rest from reference TRBV19 and TRBJ2-1, the complete variable domain is DGGITQSPKYLFRKEGQNVTLSCEQNLNHDAMYWYRQDPGQGLRLIYYSQIVNDFQKGDIAEGYSVSREKKESFPLTVTSAQKNPTAFYLCASSIGQGNEQFFGPGTRLTVL.

The chain combines TRBV9 with TRBJ2-3; 8 bases are shared with TRBD1. CDR1 is SGDLS, CDR2 YYNGEE, per germline. Trimming at V came to 0 bases and at J to 0 bases, leaving 3 bases not matched to a gene. The CDR3 extends over 16 amino acids. For the CDR3, the DNA is TGTGCCAGCAGCGTAGCAGGGGGCCATAGCACAGATACGCAGTATTTT. It translates to CASSVAGGHSTDTQYF.

The CDR3 loop reads CASSPPGTVYEQYF. The DNA for the CDR3 is TGTGCCAGCAGCCCACCCGGGACAGTATACGAGCAGTACTTC. The chain recombines TRBV28 with TRBJ2-7; the match to TRBD1 covers 7 bases. There are 14 residues in the CDR3. CDR1 is MDHEN, CDR2 SYDVKM, per germline. V lost 6 bases, J lost 4 bases, and 9 bases stayed unmatched.

V usage is TRBV9 and J usage is TRBJ1-1; D is perhaps TRBD1 (6 bases). CDR1 is SGDLS and CDR2 is YYNGEE in the germline V gene. CDR3 size: 13 residues. Trimming shortened V by 4 bases and J by 3 bases, and 10 bases separated the two germline ends. CDR3 sequence: CASSKQGDTEAFF. The DNA of the CDR3 is TGTGCCAGCAGCAAACAGGGAGACACTGAAGCTTTCTTT.

The chain recombines TRBV6-5 with TRBJ1-5, with TRBD1 identical over 8 bases. V shed 6 bases and J 9 bases; nucleotides not matched to a gene: 10. CDR1 is MNHEY, CDR2 SVGAGI, per germline. The CDR3 is made up of 14 amino acids. The CDR3 region has the DNA TGTGCCAGCAGCGGACAGGGATATCAACGGCCCCAGCATTTT. Residues: CASSGQGYQRPQHF.

The chain couples TRBV11-2 to TRBJ2-7; a weak D match, TRBD2 (6 bases). CDR3 length equals 14 residues. Trimming removed 5 bases from V and 3 bases from J, with 14 bases in between. CDR1 and CDR2 (germline): SGHAT, FQNNGV. CDR3 region: CASSPSGGIYEQYF. The CDR3 DNA sequence: TGTGCCAGCAGCCCCAGTGGGGGGATCTACGAGCAGTACTTC.